The 25 T cell receptor beta chains below were found in one sample sequenced in a study of blood T cell repertoires in COVID-19 (dated by TCRdb to about 2020). The library relied on the immunoSEQ multiplex PCR assay. The clones in this table, taken by TCRdb from immuneACCESS, are in-frame only. Not every clone is retained; where verified, under half of the shortfall comes from an unresolved V gene, and the cause of the rest is unknown. A total of about 220,000 clones appear in this sample, around four fifths of them only once. Approximately 5.1% of the sample comes from the top ten. The source material was peripheral blood. These receptors were collected from a woman in her sixties who had recovered from COVID-19.

J is TRBJ2-7 and V is TRBV6-6, with 9 bases aligning to TRBD1. CDR1 is MNHNY and CDR2 is SVGAGI in the germline V gene (reference sequence). There are 15 residues in the CDR3. V shed 8 bases, J shed 3 bases, and the junction held 11 bases outside the gene matches. For the CDR3, the DNA is TGTGCCAGCGGAAATACCGGGACAGGGTTCTACGAGCAGTACTTC. Translating gives CASGNTGTGFYEQYF.

This chain uses TRBV24-1 with TRBJ2-3, with D uncertain. From germline, CDR1 is KGHDR and CDR2 SFDVKD. V was clipped by 5 bases and J by 4 bases, with 3 bases between them. The length of the CDR3 is 11 residues. The CDR3 spells CATSAADTQYF. The CDR3 DNA is TGTGCCACCAGTGCAGCAGATACGCAGTATTTT.

This chain connects TRBV15 to TRBJ2-3, with 9 bases aligning to TRBD1. Germline V gene lookup returns CDR1 LNHNV and CDR2 YYDKDF (reference sequence). The V gene end was trimmed by 5 bases and the J gene end by 3 bases; junction bases not matched to a gene: 9. The CDR3 consists of 16 residues. DNA for the CDR3: TGTGCCACCAGCGCTCAGGACAGGGGCCCGACAGATACGCAGTATTTT. Its translation is CATSAQDRGPTDTQYF.

This chain links TRBV9 with TRBJ2-1, with D possibly matching TRBD2 (7 bases). V lost 2 bases, J lost 4 bases, and 13 bases lay in between. CDR3 length equals 15 residues. Germline CDR1 and CDR2: SGDLS and YYNGEE. The CDR3 spells CASSVPGGRYNEQFF. The CDR3 DNA sequence: TGTGCCAGCAGCGTCCCCGGGGGGCGGTACAATGAGCAGTTCTTC.

V gene TRBV11-2 combines with J gene TRBJ2-6; D is undetermined. The CDR3 length is 14 residues. V was shortened by 5 bases and J by 0 bases, with 5 bases between the two germline ends. CDR1 and CDR2 (germline): SGHAT, FQNNGV. CDR3 sequence: CASSPSSGANVLTF. CDR3 in DNA: TGTGCCAGCAGCCCGTCCTCTGGGGCCAACGTCCTGACTTTC.

The V call is TRBV19, the J call TRBJ2-2; unclear D gene. The CDR3 totals 15 residues. Trimming removed 1 base at V and 0 bases at J, with 6 bases between. Germline CDR1 and CDR2: LNHDA and SQIVND (reference sequence). CDR3: CASSIGHTNTGELFF. The CDR3 region has the DNA TGTGCCAGTAGTATAGGGCATACGAACACCGGGGAGCTGTTTTTT.

In DNA, the CDR3 is TGTGCCAGAAGCTTGCGACATTCTGAAGCTTTCTTT. Translated: CARSLRHSEAFF. The chain combines TRBV5-3 with TRBJ1-1; D remains ambiguous. TRBV5-3 is known as an ORF, though its function is uncertain. The length of the CDR3 is 12 residues. V was shortened by 1 base and J by 6 bases, with 7 bases between the two germline ends.

The chain employs TRBV18 and TRBJ2-7; D may be TRBD1 (5 bases). V was cut by 4 bases and J by 0 bases, with 16 bases left in between. CDR3 size: 16 residues. Germline loops: CDR1 KGHSH, CDR2 LQKENI. CDR3 sequence reads: CASSHTTVTSSYEQYF. For the CDR3, the DNA is TGTGCCAGCTCACACACGACAGTTACCTCCTCCTACGAGCAGTACTTC.

This chain connects TRBV11-2 to TRBJ2-5; TRBD1 aligns across 9 bases. Germline CDR1 and CDR2: SGHAT and FQNNGV. V was clipped by 5 bases and J by 5 bases; unmatched bases: 9. This CDR3 has 15 residues. DNA of the CDR3: TGTGCCAGCAGCGCAGGGACAGGGAATTGGGAGACCCAGTACTTC. This translates into CASSAGTGNWETQYF.

This clone was detected a few times. The chain combines TRBV27 with TRBJ2-7; 10 bases line up with TRBD1. The CDR3 spans 13 residues. In germline, CDR1 is MNHEY, CDR2 SMNVEV (reference sequence). V trimming: 8 bases; J trimming: 6 bases; junction bases outside the gene matches: 7. The CDR3 spells CASSDRGVSEQYF. The CDR3 DNA reads as TGTGCCAGCTCGGACAGGGGGGTTTCCGAGCAGTACTTC.

The chain's CDR3 is CASSLIRQGVTFF. The CDR3 DNA follows: TGTGCCAGCAGTTTAATCCGACAGGGCGTAACTTTCTTT. The rearrangement links TRBV12-3 or TRBV12-4 to TRBJ1-1, with 7 bases aligning to TRBD1. Trimming at V came to 2 bases and at J to 12 bases, leaving 9 bases not matched to a gene. This CDR3 is 13 amino acids long.

In this sample, this clone turned up a few times. DNA for the CDR3: TGTGCCAGCAGCCAAACACTAGCGGTGCAAGAGACCCAGTACTTC. Encoded protein: CASSQTLAVQETQYF. The chain is built from TRBV4-2 and TRBJ2-5; 8 nucleotides align to TRBD2. CDR1 is LGHNA and CDR2 is YNFKEQ in the germline V gene. This CDR3 region has 15 residues. V shed 2 bases and J 2 bases; nucleotides not matched to a gene: 4.

This clone was seen a handful of times. The chain couples TRBV10-1 to TRBJ2-1; a weak D match, TRBD2 (5 bases). The CDR3 sequence is 14 residues long. CDR1 and CDR2 (germline): WNHNN, SYGVQD (reference sequence). V gave up 6 bases and J gave up 8 bases, with 17 bases separating them. The CDR3 protein is CASRPGVNRYEQFF. The DNA of the CDR3 is TGCGCCAGCAGGCCCGGGGTCAATCGGTATGAGCAGTTCTTC.

This chain uses TRBV5-1 with TRBJ2-1, with D uncertain. The CDR3 covers 14 residues. Germline loops: CDR1 SGHRS, CDR2 YFSETQ. Deletions cut 4 bases from V and 10 bases from J, with 18 bases between. CDR3 sequence reads: CASSAHDPVREQFF. The DNA for the CDR3 is TGCGCCAGCAGCGCCCATGACCCAGTCAGGGAGCAGTTCTTC.

V is TRBV9 and J is TRBJ1-2; 10 bases fit TRBD1. Germline-derived CDR1 and CDR2 are SGDLS and YYNGEE. Unmatched junction bases numbered 13, after V lost 3 bases and J lost 5 bases. The CDR3 is made up of 17 amino acids. The CDR3: CASSGTLLGTGAYGYTF. As DNA, the CDR3 is TGTGCCAGCAGCGGGACCTTACTCGGGACAGGGGCTTATGGCTACACCTTC.

The genes are TRBV6-5 and TRBJ1-1; tentatively, D is TRBD1 (5 bases). The germline V gene encodes CDR1 MNHEY and CDR2 SVGAGI. The CDR3 contains 15 residues. V lost 0 bases and J lost 3, with 11 bases in between. CDR3 in DNA: TGTGCCAGCAGTTACTCAGGGGTTTGGGACACTGAAGCTTTCTTT. Translating it yields CASSYSGVWDTEAFF.

The chain has TRBV27 and TRBJ2-7; TRBD1 agrees at 9 bases. The V and J ends lost 6 bases and 6 bases, in that order; junction bases with no gene match: 12. The CDR3 has 15 amino acids. Germline V lookup: CDR1 MNHEY, CDR2 SMNVEV (reference sequence). The DNA of the CDR3 is TGTGCCAGCAGCCACGGGCGAGGACAGGGGATCGAGCAGTACTTC. Amino acid sequence: CASSHGRGQGIEQYF.

The J gene is TRBJ1-4, the V gene TRBV21-1; the D call TRBD1 from the table was never checked on the DNA. TRBV21-1 represents a pseudogene. The CDR3 has 15 residues. Written as DNA, the CDR3 is TGTGCCAGCAGCAGTCCTGACAGGGGATGTGAAAAACTGTTTTTT. It translates to CASSSPDRGCEKLFF.

The genes are TRBV7-6 and TRBJ2-7, with 7 bases aligning to TRBD1. Trimming cost V 5 bases and J 3 bases; bases outside gene matches: 10. From germline, CDR1 is SGHVS and CDR2 FNYEAQ. The length of the CDR3 is 15 residues. The CDR3 bases are TGTGCCAGCAGCCCAGCTCTAGGACAGGACTACGAGCAGTACTTC. This translates into CASSPALGQDYEQYF.

V usage is TRBV9 and J usage is TRBJ2-3; possibly TRBD2 for D (6 bases). Trimming removed 1 base at V and 2 bases at J, with 11 bases between. The CDR3 extends over 15 amino acids. Germline CDR1 and CDR2: SGDLS and YYNGEE. The DNA for the CDR3 is TGTGCCAGCAGCGTACTCACTAGCCACACAGATACGCAGTATTTT. This encodes CASSVLTSHTDTQYF.

The rearrangement joins TRBV6-5 to TRBJ1-1; D unclear. This CDR3 is 15 amino acids long. Germline V lookup: CDR1 MNHEY, CDR2 SVGAGI. V lost 0 bases, J lost 3 bases, and 11 bases lay in between. CDR3 nucleotide sequence: TGTGCCAGCAGTTACTCAAGCGCCTATGACACTGAAGCTTTCTTT. Translation: CASSYSSAYDTEAFF.

This rearrangement joins TRBV4-1 to TRBJ1-6, with D possibly being TRBD1 (6 bases). This CDR3 region has 18 residues. Trimming took 4 bases from V and 0 from J, leaving 16 bases between them. Per the germline V gene, CDR1 is MGHRA and CDR2 is YSYEKL. For the CDR3, the DNA is TGCGCCAGCAGCCCTAACAGGGTTACAAGCTCCTATAATTCACCCCTCCACTTT. This translates into CASSPNRVTSSYNSPLHF.

Concerning this clone: The sample has other DNA sequences that encode this CDR3 too. This chain connects TRBV5-6 to TRBJ1-2; tentative D call: TRBD1 (5 bases). The CDR3 is 12 amino acids. Germline CDR1 and CDR2: SGHDT and YYEEEE. The germline V and J ends were trimmed by 2 bases and 8 bases, with 10 bases remaining between them. CDR3 nucleotides: TGTGCCAGCAGCTTACAGGAGAGGGGCTACACCTTC. It specifies CASSLQERGYTF.

The chain carries TRBV30 and TRBJ2-5, with D possibly TRBD2 on 5 matching bases. The CDR3 runs to 15 residues. The V end was cut by 3 bases, the J end by 0 bases, with 14 bases between. Germline V gene data show CDR1 as GTSNPN and CDR2 as SVGIG (reference sequence). The CDR3 DNA reads TGTGCCTGGAGCGGACTTTCGGGGTACCAAGAGACCCAGTACTTC. It yields the protein CAWSGLSGYQETQYF.

The chain joins TRBV5-1 to TRBJ2-7; D is possibly TRBD1 (7 bases). Germline CDR1 SGHRS, CDR2 YFSETQ. The V and J ends lost 4 bases and 5 bases respectively, with 22 bases between them. The CDR3 extends over 16 amino acids. The CDR3 nucleotides are TGCGCCAGCAGCCAGGAGAGACAGGGCGGAGGGGACGAGCAGTACTTC. This sequence encodes CASSQERQGGGDEQYF.